This entry concerns a single T cell receptor beta chain. The data are from a study of blood T cell repertoires in COVID-19. Study-level background: Material from acute and convalescent COVID-19 was sourced from the United States, Italy and Spain. T cells, B-cell-depleted T cells, or PBMCs supplied cDNA or gDNA.

Per the germline V gene, CDR1 is SGHDT and CDR2 is YYEEEE. Trimming cost V 4 bases and J 3 bases; bases outside gene matches: 14. CDR3 length: 17 amino acids. Assay: immunoSEQ multiplex PCR; the TCRdb copy retains only in-frame clones and omits some. The sample includes around 250,000 clones, about 85% of them seen just once. The specimen sequenced was peripheral blood. This sequence originates from a man aged 30-40 years who had recovered from COVID-19. The V call is TRBV5-6, the J call TRBJ2-3; 7 positions match TRBD2. The CDR3 DNA follows: TGTGCCAGCAGCCGACCGGGACTACTGGGGATAACAGATACGCAGTATTTT. Residues: CASSRPGLLGITDTQYF. The full variable domain, completed using reference TRBV5-6 and TRBJ2-3, is DAGVTQSPTHLIKTRGQQVTLRCSPKSGHDTVSWYQQALGQGPQFIFQYYEEEERQRGNFPDRFSGHQFPNYSSELNVNALLLGDSALYLCASSRPGLLGITDTQYFGPGTRLTVL.